This T cell receptor beta chain was recorded in a study of regulatory T cells in long-lasting Graves disease. The sample holds many counts of this clonotype. With V trimmed by 3 bases and J by 1 base, 6 bases remained unmatched. CDR1 is SGHTA, CDR2 FQGNSA, per germline. The CDR3 extends over 17 amino acids. Time point denoted: newly diagnosed GD, antithyroid drugs for less than 3 months. TCR sequences were obtained from RNA taken from PBMCs. Arm-PCR of CDR3 regions and iRepertoire HTBI primers were used to build TCR beta libraries. TCRdb fed the multiplex PCR reads into MiXCR, producing one record per CDR3 protein. The sample records around 460,000 distinct CDR3 sequences, less than 15% being singletons. These records were also assigned to another study, of T cells in Graves' hyperthyroidism and ophthalmopathy.

The input for sequencing was peripheral blood mononuclear cells (PBMCs), taken at new diagnosis, from a patient treated with antithyroid drugs. The chain is built from TRBV7-2 and TRBJ2-3; TRBD2 matches 11 bases. This clonotype originated in a woman aged 50 to 65 with Graves disease. The DNA of the CDR3 is TGTGCCAGCAGCTTGGTAACTAGCGGGAGCGGCACAGATACGCAGTATTTT. Translating it yields CASSLVTSGSGTDTQYF.